This T cell receptor (beta chain) came from a study of siplizumab effects on memory and regulatory T cells. Study conclusions and caveats: It seemed that naive T cells were more diverse than memory cells and were major contributors to the alloresponse. Siplizumab caused a significant drop in alloreactive sequences traceable to unstimulated CD4+ memory cells. Assignment of a naive or memory phenotype failed for roughly 80-96% of the proliferating CD4+ or CD8+ clones.

The CDR3 contains 14 residues. The V gene's germline CDR1 is MNHEY and CDR2 SVGAGI. V gave up 7 bases and J gave up 7 bases; unmatched junction bases: 6. Only in-frame clones appear in the TCRdb table, and some are missing; sequencing was by immunoSEQ multiplex PCR. The sample consists of 85,000 to 95,000 clones, over 85% of them appearing once. This clone was observed a single time. What it binds is not known. The TCR comes from a human donor in good health. Sequencing input: non-Treg CD4+ T cells sorted from blood. The rearrangement links TRBV6-5 to TRBJ2-2; 10 bases map to TRBD2. The DNA of the CDR3 is TGTGCCAGCACTATAGCGGGGGGAGACGGGGAGCTGTTTTTT. Translating gives CASTIAGGDGELFF.